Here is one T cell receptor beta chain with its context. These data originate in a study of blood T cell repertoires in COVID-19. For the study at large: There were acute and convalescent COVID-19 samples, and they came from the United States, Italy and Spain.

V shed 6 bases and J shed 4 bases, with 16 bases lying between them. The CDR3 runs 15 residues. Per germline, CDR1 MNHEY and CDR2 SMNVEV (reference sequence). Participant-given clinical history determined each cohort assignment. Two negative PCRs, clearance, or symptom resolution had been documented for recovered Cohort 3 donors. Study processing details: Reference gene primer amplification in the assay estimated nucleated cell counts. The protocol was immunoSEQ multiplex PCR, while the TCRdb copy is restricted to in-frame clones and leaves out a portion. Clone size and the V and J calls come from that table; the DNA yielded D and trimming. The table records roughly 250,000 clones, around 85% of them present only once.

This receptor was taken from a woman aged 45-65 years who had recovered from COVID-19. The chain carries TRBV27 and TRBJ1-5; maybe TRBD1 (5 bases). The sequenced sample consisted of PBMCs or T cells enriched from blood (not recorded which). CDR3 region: CASRSKTDFNQPQHF. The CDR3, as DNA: TGTGCCAGCAGATCGAAGACAGATTTTAATCAGCCCCAGCATTTT.